This TCR beta chain was recorded in a study of blood T cell repertoires in COVID-19. Libraries were prepared by immunoSEQ multiplex PCR; TCRdb keeps only in-frame clonotypes and omits some of them. The sample includes approximately 40,000 clones, about 87% of them seen just once. The CDR3 has 14 residues. V lost 2 bases and J 9 bases, leaving 14 bases between the germline ends. Germline CDR1 is GTSNPN and CDR2 is SVGIG (reference sequence). The sequenced sample consisted of peripheral blood. The chain carries TRBV30 and TRBJ1-6; weak D call: TRBD1 (6 bases). This clonotype was obtained from a man aged 35 to 55 with COVID-19, enrolled during active disease. The CDR3 reads CAWSRTGLVSPLHF. For the CDR3, the DNA is TGTGCCTGGAGTCGCACAGGGTTGGTTTCACCCCTCCACTTT.